This T cell receptor beta chain was obtained from a study of T-cell reconstitution after alpha-beta-depleted transplantation in children. The study's findings and limits: Roughly two months post-transplant, alpha-beta T cells reportedly originated from several hundred graft clones that had expanded. It was surviving recipient T cells and thymic progenitors that gave some patients high TCRbeta diversity at day 60.

This clonotype was counted many times. The target antigen is unknown. Unique molecular identifiers were incorporated during preparation of the TCRbeta library. A single record per CDR3 protein comes from TCRdb applying MiXCR to the PCR reads. The sample lists approximately 430,000 distinct CDR3 sequences, 16% occurring once. The material was PBMCs, mostly from graft donor cells, obtained 360 days after TCRalphabeta/CD19-depleted stem cell transplant. The clonotype comes from a boy younger than two who had a stem cell transplant for Wiskott-Aldrich syndrome, so the T cells may come from the graft donor.

CDR3 bases: TGCGCCAGCAGCTTGAAGCAGTCCACAGATACGCAGTATTTT. Translation gives CASSLKQSTDTQYF. The chain carries TRBV5-1 and TRBJ2-3; no reliable D call. This CDR3 has 14 residues. CDR1 and CDR2 from the germline V gene are SGHRS and YFSETQ. V lost 1 base and J 2 bases, leaving 8 bases between the germline ends. The full variable domain, with the rest looked up from reference TRBV5-1 and TRBJ2-3, is KAGVTQTPRYLIKTRGQQVTLSCSPISGHRSVSWYQQTPGQGLQFLFEYFSETQRNKGNFPGRFSGRQFSNSRSEMNVSTLELGDSALYLCASSLKQSTDTQYFGPGTRLTVL.